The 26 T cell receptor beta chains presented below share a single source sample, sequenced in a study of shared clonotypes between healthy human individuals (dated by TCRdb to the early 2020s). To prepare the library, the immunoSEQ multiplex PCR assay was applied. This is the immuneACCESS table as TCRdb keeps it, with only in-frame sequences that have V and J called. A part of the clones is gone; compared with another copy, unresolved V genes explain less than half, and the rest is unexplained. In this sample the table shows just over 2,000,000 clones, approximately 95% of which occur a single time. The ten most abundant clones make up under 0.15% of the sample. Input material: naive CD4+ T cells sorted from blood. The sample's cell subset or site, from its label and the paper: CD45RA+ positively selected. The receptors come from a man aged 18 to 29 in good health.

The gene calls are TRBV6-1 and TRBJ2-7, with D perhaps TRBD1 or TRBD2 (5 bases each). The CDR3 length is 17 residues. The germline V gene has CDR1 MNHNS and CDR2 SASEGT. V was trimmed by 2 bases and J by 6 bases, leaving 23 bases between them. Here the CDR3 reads CASSERGAGTGVLEQYF. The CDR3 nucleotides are TGTGCCAGCAGTGAAAGGGGTGCCGGGACCGGGGTCCTCGAGCAGTACTTC.

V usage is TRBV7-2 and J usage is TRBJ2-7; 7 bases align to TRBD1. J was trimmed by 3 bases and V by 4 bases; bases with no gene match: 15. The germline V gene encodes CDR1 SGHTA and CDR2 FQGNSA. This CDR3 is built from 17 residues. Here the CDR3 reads CASSSRGRGPPLYEQYF. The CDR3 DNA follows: TGTGCCAGCAGCTCTAGGGGGCGTGGCCCTCCCCTCTACGAGCAGTACTTC.

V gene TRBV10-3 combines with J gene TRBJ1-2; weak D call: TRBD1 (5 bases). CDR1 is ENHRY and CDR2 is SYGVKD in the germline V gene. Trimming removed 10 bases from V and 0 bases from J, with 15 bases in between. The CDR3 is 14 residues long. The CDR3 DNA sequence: TGTGCCACCACGAATGGGGCAACTAACTATGGCTACACCTTC. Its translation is CATTNGATNYGYTF.

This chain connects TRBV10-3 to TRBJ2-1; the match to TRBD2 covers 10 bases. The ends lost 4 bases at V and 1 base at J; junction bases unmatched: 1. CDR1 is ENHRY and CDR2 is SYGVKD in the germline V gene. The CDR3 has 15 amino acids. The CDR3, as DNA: TGTGCCATCAGTGCTAGCGGGAGTTCCTACAATGAGCAGTTCTTC. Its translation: CAISASGSSYNEQFF.

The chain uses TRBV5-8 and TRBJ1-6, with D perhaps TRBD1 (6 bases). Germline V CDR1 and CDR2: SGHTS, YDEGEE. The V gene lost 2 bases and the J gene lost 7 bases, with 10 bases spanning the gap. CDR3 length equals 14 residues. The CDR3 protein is CASSFGQPNSPLHF. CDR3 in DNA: TGTGCCAGCAGCTTTGGACAGCCGAATTCACCCCTCCACTTT. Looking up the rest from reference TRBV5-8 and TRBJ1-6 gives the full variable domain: EAGVTQSPTHLIKTRGQQATLRCSPISGHTSVYWYQQALGLGLQFLLWYDEGEERNRGNFPPRFSGRQFPNYSSELNVNALELEDSALYLCASSFGQPNSPLHFGNGTRLTVT.

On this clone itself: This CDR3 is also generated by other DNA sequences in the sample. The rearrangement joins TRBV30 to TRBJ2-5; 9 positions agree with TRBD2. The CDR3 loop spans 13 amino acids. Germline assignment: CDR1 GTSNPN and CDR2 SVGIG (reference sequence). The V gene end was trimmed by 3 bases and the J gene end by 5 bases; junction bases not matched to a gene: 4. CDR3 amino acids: CAWRLAGVETQYF. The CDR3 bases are TGTGCCTGGAGATTAGCGGGAGTTGAGACCCAGTACTTC.

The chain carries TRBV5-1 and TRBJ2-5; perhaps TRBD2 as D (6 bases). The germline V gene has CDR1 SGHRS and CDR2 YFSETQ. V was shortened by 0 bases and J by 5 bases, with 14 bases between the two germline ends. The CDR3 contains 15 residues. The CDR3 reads CASSLAGDPRETQYF. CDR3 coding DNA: TGCGCCAGCAGCTTGGCGGGGGATCCCCGGGAGACCCAGTACTTC.

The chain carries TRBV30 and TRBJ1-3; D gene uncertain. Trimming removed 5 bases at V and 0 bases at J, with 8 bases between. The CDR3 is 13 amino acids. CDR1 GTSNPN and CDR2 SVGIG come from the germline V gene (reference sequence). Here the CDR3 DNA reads TGTGCCTGGGCGGGAGTCTCTGGAAACACCATATATTTT. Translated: CAWAGVSGNTIYF. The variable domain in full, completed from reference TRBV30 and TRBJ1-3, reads SQTIHQWPATLVQPVGSPLSLECTVEGTSNPNLYWYRQAAGRGLQLLFYSVGIGQISSEVPQNLSASRPQDRQFILSSKKLLLSDSGFYLCAWAGVSGNTIYFGEGSWLTVV.

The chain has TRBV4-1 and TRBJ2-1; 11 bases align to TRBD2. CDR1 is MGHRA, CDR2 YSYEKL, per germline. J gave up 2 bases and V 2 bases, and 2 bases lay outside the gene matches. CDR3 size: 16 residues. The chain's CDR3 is CASSQTTSGAYNEQFF. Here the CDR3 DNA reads TGCGCCAGCAGCCAAACGACTAGCGGGGCCTACAATGAGCAGTTCTTC.

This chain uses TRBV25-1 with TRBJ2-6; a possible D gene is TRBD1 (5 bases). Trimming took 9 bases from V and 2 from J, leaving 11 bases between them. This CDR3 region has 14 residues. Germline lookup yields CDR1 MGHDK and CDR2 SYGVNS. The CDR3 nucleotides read TGTGCCAGTGACCCAGGGACTGGGGCCAACGTCCTGACTTTC. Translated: CASDPGTGANVLTF.

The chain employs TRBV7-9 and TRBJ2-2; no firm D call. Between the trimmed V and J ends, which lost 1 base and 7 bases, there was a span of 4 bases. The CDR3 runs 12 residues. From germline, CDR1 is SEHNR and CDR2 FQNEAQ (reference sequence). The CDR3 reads CASSLDGGELFF. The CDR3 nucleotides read TGTGCCAGCAGCTTAGATGGCGGGGAGCTGTTTTTT.

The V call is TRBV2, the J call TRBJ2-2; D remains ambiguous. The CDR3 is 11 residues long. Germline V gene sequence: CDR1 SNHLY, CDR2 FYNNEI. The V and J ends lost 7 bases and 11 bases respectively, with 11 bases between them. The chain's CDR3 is CASTFDSELFF. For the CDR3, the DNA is TGTGCCAGCACCTTTGACTCTGAGCTGTTTTTT.

The CDR3 DNA reads as TGTGCCAGCAGCTCGGGACAGGCGACGTGGACTGAAGCTTTCTTT. Its translation: CASSSGQATWTEAFF. V usage is TRBV7-9 and J usage is TRBJ1-1; 8 bases are shared with TRBD1. After removal of 4 bases from V and 5 bases from J, the junction contained 9 bases not matched to a gene. CDR1 and CDR2 from the germline V gene are SEHNR and FQNEAQ (reference sequence). The CDR3 runs 15 residues.

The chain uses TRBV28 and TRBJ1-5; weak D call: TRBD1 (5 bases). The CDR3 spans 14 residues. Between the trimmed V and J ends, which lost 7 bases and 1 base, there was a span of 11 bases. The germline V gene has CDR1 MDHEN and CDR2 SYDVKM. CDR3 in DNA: TGTGCCAGCAACCAGAGGGGCAGCAATCAGCCCCAGCATTTT. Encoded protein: CASNQRGSNQPQHF.

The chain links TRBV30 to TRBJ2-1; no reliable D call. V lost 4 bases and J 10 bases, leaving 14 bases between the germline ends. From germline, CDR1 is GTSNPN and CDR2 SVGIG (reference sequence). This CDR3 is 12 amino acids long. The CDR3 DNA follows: TGTGCCTGGACATCCCTACCGGGCGAGCAGTTCTTC. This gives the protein CAWTSLPGEQFF.

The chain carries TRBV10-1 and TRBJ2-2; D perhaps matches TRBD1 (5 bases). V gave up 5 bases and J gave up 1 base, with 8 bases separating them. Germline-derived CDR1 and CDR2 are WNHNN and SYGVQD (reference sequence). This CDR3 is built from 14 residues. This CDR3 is CASSQQENTGELFF. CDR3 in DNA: TGCGCCAGCAGTCAACAGGAGAACACCGGGGAGCTGTTTTTT.

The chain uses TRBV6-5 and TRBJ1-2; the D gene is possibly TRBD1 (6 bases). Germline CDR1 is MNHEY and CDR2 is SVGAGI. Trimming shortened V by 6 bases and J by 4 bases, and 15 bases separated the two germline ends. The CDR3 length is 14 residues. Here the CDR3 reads CASSLGQPFYGYTF. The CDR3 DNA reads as TGTGCCAGCAGCCTCGGACAGCCCTTCTATGGCTACACCTTC.

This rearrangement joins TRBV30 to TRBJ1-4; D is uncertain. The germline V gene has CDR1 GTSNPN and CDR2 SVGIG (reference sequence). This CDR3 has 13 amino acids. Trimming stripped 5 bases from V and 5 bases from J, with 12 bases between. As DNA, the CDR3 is TGTGCCTGGGGGAGAGTCTCGAATGAAAAACTGTTTTTT. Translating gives CAWGRVSNEKLFF.

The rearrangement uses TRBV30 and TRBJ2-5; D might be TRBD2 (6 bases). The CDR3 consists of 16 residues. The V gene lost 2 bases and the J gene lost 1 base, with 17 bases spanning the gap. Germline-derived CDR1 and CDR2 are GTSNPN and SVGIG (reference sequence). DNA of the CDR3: TGTGCCTGGAGTTTGGGCCGCGGGAACCCCCAAGAGACCCAGTACTTC. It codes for CAWSLGRGNPQETQYF.

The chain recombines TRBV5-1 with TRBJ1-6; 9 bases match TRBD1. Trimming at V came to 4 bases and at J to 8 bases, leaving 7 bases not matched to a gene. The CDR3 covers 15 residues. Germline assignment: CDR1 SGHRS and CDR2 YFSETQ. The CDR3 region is CASSPGQGIDSPLHF. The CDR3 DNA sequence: TGCGCCAGCAGCCCGGGACAGGGAATCGATTCACCCCTCCACTTT.

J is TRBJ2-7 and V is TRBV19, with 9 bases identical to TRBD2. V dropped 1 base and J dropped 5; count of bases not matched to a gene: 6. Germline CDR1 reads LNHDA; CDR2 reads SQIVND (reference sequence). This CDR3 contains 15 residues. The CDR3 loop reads CASSIGVAGAHEQYF. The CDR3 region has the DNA TGTGCCAGTAGTATAGGGGTAGCGGGAGCCCACGAGCAGTACTTC. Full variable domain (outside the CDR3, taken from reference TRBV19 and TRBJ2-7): DGGITQSPKYLFRKEGQNVTLSCEQNLNHDAMYWYRQDPGQGLRLIYYSQIVNDFQKGDIAEGYSVSREKKESFPLTVTSAQKNPTAFYLCASSIGVAGAHEQYFGPGTRLTVT.

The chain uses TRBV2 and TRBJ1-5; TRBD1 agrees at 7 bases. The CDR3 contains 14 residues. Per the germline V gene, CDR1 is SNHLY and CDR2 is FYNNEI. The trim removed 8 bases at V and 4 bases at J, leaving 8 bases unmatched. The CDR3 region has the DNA TGTGCCAGCGTGGAACAGGGGTGGAATCAGCCCCAGCATTTT. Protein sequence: CASVEQGWNQPQHF.

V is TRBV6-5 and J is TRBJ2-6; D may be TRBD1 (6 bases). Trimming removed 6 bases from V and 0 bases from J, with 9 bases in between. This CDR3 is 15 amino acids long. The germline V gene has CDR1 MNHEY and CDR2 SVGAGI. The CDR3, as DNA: TGTGCCAGCAGAAAGACAGGCTCTGGGGCCAACGTCCTGACTTTC. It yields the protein CASRKTGSGANVLTF.

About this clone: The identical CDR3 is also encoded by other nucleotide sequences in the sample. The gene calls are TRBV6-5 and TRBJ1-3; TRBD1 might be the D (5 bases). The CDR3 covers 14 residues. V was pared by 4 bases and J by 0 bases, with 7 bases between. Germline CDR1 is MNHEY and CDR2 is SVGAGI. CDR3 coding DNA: TGTGCCAGCAGTTTAAGGGGCTCTGGAAACACCATATATTTT. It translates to CASSLRGSGNTIYF.

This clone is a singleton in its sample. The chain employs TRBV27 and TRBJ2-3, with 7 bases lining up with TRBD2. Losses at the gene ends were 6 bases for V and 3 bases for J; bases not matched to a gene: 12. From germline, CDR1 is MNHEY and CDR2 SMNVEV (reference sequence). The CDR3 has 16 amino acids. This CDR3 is CASRFRWQGGTDTQYF. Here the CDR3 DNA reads TGTGCCAGCAGGTTTCGGTGGCAGGGAGGGACAGATACGCAGTATTTT.

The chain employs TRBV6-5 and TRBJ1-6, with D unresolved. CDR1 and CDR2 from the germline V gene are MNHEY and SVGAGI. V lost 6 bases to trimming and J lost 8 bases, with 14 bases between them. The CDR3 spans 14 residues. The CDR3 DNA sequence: TGTGCCAGCAGGGATCCTCATCAGGATTCACCCCTCCACTTT. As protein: CASRDPHQDSPLHF.